This TCR beta chain stems from a study of T cell changes during pregnancy in multiple sclerosis. The CDR3 runs 14 residues. Germline V CDR1 and CDR2: SGHTA, FQGTGA. The assay was immunoSEQ multiplex PCR, and TCRdb's table has in-frame clones only and misses some. The sample lists around 40,000 clones, about nine tenths occurring once. Concerning this clone itself: Its ends do not fully match the called genes, so a read error is possible.

The V call is TRBV7-3, the J call TRBJ2-5, with 8 bases aligning to TRBD1. The clonotype originates from a female donor in good health, enrolled as a control in a pregnancy study. The input for sequencing was CD4+ T cells from peripheral blood mononuclear cells, taken in the first trimester of pregnancy. CDR3 nucleotide sequence: TGTGCCAGCAGCGTAACAGGGGGTTCTGAGACCCAGTACTTC. Translated: CASSVTGGSETQYF.